The 21 T cell receptor beta chains given below trace back to one sample, sequenced in a study of T cell responses to AZD1222 COVID-19 vaccine. Sequencing used immunoSEQ multiplex PCR; TCRdb keeps in-frame clones, though not all of them. The data hold some 130,000 clones, with 86% observed a single time. Sequencing used peripheral blood, obtained on day 0 of AZD1222 vaccination. The receptors here all came from an adult in good health.

The chain couples TRBV5-1 to TRBJ1-5; D unresolved. V was shortened by 0 bases and J by 5 bases, with 6 bases between the two germline ends. The CDR3 runs to 13 residues. The germline V gene encodes CDR1 SGHRS and CDR2 YFSETQ. The CDR3 protein is CASSLGVDQPQHF. CDR3 DNA: TGCGCCAGCAGCTTGGGAGTCGATCAGCCCCAGCATTTT.

This chain links TRBV12-3 or TRBV12-4 with TRBJ2-7, with D possibly being TRBD1 or TRBD2 (7 bases each). V was pared by 7 bases and J by 6 bases, with 16 bases between. There are 13 residues in the CDR3. CDR3 residues: CASTLIRGGEQYF. Here the CDR3 DNA reads TGTGCCAGCACCCTAATCAGGGGGGGCGAGCAGTACTTC.

V is TRBV4-3 and J is TRBJ1-1; no clear D. Germline V lookup: CDR1 LGHNA, CDR2 YSLEER. The CDR3 totals 14 residues. V lost 0 bases, J lost 5 bases, and 10 bases lay in between. CDR3 in DNA: TGCGCCAGCAGCCAAGAAGAATCGAGGACTGAAGCTTTCTTT. Its protein is CASSQEESRTEAFF.

This chain connects TRBV25-1 to TRBJ1-6; D gene unclear. Germline V gene sequence: CDR1 MGHDK, CDR2 SYGVNS. This CDR3 region has 13 residues. Trimming took 2 bases from V and 7 from J, leaving 6 bases between them. For the CDR3, the DNA is TGTGCCAGCAGTGAAATCCAGAATTCACCCCTCCACTTT. Translation gives CASSEIQNSPLHF.

The V call is TRBV29-1, the J call TRBJ1-3; D is undetermined. The ends were cut back, 5 bases at V and 4 bases at J, with 9 bases in the middle. There are 12 residues in the CDR3. CDR1 and CDR2 from the germline V gene are SQVTM and ANQGSEA. In nucleotides, the CDR3 is TGCAGCGTTAATGAAGGCGGAAACACCATATATTTT. This gives the protein CSVNEGGNTIYF.

This rearrangement joins TRBV12-3 or TRBV12-4 to TRBJ1-1, with a weak D call TRBD1 (6 bases). Trimming took off 7 bases at V and 4 bases at J, with 13 bases between the two ends. CDR3 length: 13 residues. For the CDR3, the DNA is TGTGCCAGCACCCGGGGGCAGCGCACTGAAGCTTTCTTT. Translating it yields CASTRGQRTEAFF.

This chain joins TRBV7-9 and TRBJ2-4; 12 nucleotides align to TRBD1. CDR1 and CDR2 (germline): SEHNR, FQNEAQ (reference sequence). With V trimmed by 5 bases and J by 9 bases, 11 bases remained unmatched. This CDR3 is built from 16 residues. The CDR3 loop is CASSATPGQGAGIQYF. The CDR3 DNA is TGTGCCAGCAGCGCTACCCCGGGACAGGGGGCAGGCATTCAGTACTTC.

The J gene is TRBJ2-2, the V gene TRBV9, with 7 bases fitting TRBD2. The length of the CDR3 is 15 residues. V shed 4 bases, J shed 6 bases, and the junction held 9 bases outside the gene matches. The germline V gene has CDR1 SGDLS and CDR2 YYNGEE. This CDR3 reads CASSPPGAGAGELFF. CDR3 DNA sequence: TGTGCCAGCAGCCCCCCGGGTGCGGGGGCCGGGGAGCTGTTTTTT.

This CDR3 reads CATSNLGGVGTIYF. The CDR3 coding sequence is TGTGCCACCAGCAACCTGGGAGGGGTGGGCACCATATATTTT. This rearrangement joins TRBV15 to TRBJ1-3; D might be TRBD1 (5 bases). The germline V gene has CDR1 LNHNV and CDR2 YYDKDF (reference sequence). This CDR3 region has 14 residues. Trimming took off 4 bases at V and 9 bases at J, with 16 bases between the two ends.

This sequence joins TRBV9 and TRBJ2-5, with D unresolved. Trimming cost V 4 bases and J 0 bases, with 10 bases left between them. CDR1 and CDR2 from the germline V gene are SGDLS and YYNGEE. This CDR3 spans 14 amino acids. The DNA of the CDR3 is TGTGCCAGCAGCTCGGGTTTCGACCAAGAGACCCAGTACTTC. It codes for CASSSGFDQETQYF.

This chain joins TRBV28 and TRBJ2-2; D may correspond to TRBD1 or TRBD2 (5 bases each). Germline CDR1 and CDR2: MDHEN and SYDVKM. The length of the CDR3 is 13 residues. V lost 7 bases to trimming and J lost 6 bases, with 12 bases between them. The CDR3 loop reads CASNIPGPGELFF. CDR3 nucleotides: TGTGCCAGCAACATACCGGGACCCGGGGAGCTGTTTTTT.

The chain recombines TRBV19 with TRBJ1-3; possibly TRBD1 for D (6 bases). CDR1 LNHDA and CDR2 SQIVND come from the germline V gene (reference sequence). With 10 bases removed from V and 0 bases from J, the gap between germline ends came to 16 bases. The CDR3 runs 15 residues. The CDR3 DNA is TGTGCCACGGGACACAGGCTGAGCTCTGGAAACACCATATATTTT. This encodes CATGHRLSSGNTIYF. Full variable domain (missing parts from reference TRBV19 and TRBJ1-3): DGGITQSPKYLFRKEGQNVTLSCEQNLNHDAMYWYRQDPGQGLRLIYYSQIVNDFQKGDIAEGYSVSREKKESFPLTVTSAQKNPTAFYLCATGHRLSSGNTIYFGEGSWLTVV.

The V gene is TRBV7-2, the J gene TRBJ2-7, with 8 bases identical to TRBD1. Germline values: CDR1 SGHTA, CDR2 FQGNSA. The CDR3 sequence is 16 residues long. J was trimmed by 7 bases and V by 4 bases; bases with no gene match: 15. CDR3 in amino acids: CASSWKGQVLGGEQYF. CDR3 bases: TGTGCCAGCAGCTGGAAGGGACAGGTCTTAGGAGGGGAGCAGTACTTC.

This rearrangement joins TRBV29-1 to TRBJ2-1, with D tentatively TRBD1 (5 bases). V was shortened by 5 bases and J by 2 bases, with 16 bases between the two germline ends. The germline CDR1 and CDR2 sequences are SQVTM and ANQGSEA. The CDR3 loop spans 15 amino acids. The CDR3 DNA is TGCAGCGTTTTTGCGCGCTGGGGCGCCTACAATGAGCAGTTCTTC. Translation: CSVFARWGAYNEQFF.

The genes are TRBV5-1 and TRBJ1-3, with 8 bases matching TRBD1. V lost 3 bases, J lost 3 bases, and 8 bases stayed unmatched. This CDR3 spans 16 amino acids. Looked up from germline, CDR1 is SGHRS and CDR2 is YFSETQ. CDR3 sequence (DNA): TGCGCCAGCAGCTCCCGACCAGGGGGCGGTGGAAACACCATATATTTT. Protein product: CASSSRPGGGGNTIYF. The whole variable domain, remainder taken from reference TRBV5-1 and TRBJ1-3, is KAGVTQTPRYLIKTRGQQVTLSCSPISGHRSVSWYQQTPGQGLQFLFEYFSETQRNKGNFPGRFSGRQFSNSRSEMNVSTLELGDSALYLCASSSRPGGGGNTIYFGEGSWLTVV.

The J gene is TRBJ1-2, the V gene TRBV29-1; D unclear. The V end lost 1 base, the J end lost 2 bases, and 8 bases lay between the germline ends. The CDR3 spans 13 residues. In germline, CDR1 is SQVTM, CDR2 ANQGSEA. The CDR3 loop is CSVEGVSNYGYTF. The CDR3 coding sequence is TGCAGCGTTGAAGGGGTCAGCAACTATGGCTACACCTTC.

The rearrangement uses TRBV7-9 and TRBJ1-2; tentative D call: TRBD1 (6 bases). This CDR3 region has 14 residues. Germline V lookup: CDR1 SEHNR, CDR2 FQNEAQ (reference sequence). Trimming took 1 base from V and 7 from J, leaving 13 bases between them. CDR3 coding DNA: TGTGCCAGCAGCTTAGGAGGGGGTAGTCGTGGCTACACCTTC. Translation gives CASSLGGGSRGYTF.

This clone turned up a few times. The rearrangement joins TRBV19 to TRBJ2-1, with 9 bases fitting TRBD1. This CDR3 comprises 14 residues. From germline, CDR1 is LNHDA and CDR2 SQIVND (reference sequence). Trimming cost V 9 bases and J 3 bases; bases outside gene matches: 6. CDR3 sequence (DNA): TGTGCCAGCGCCGGGACAGGGTTCTACAATGAGCAGTTCTTC. Its protein product is CASAGTGFYNEQFF.

This chain uses TRBV5-1 with TRBJ2-3; possible D gene TRBD2, 5 bases. The V and J ends lost 6 bases and 6 bases respectively, with 20 bases between them. Germline V lookup: CDR1 SGHRS, CDR2 YFSETQ. The CDR3 has 15 amino acids. The CDR3 sequence is CASTLLTRAGDTQYF. The CDR3 nucleotides read TGCGCCAGCACCCTATTGACAAGGGCGGGCGATACGCAGTATTTT.

For the CDR3, the DNA is TGTGCCAGCAGTGATCTAGCAGAGACCTACGAGCAGTACTTC. Its translation: CASSDLAETYEQYF. V and J are TRBV2 and TRBJ2-7; D is perhaps TRBD2 (5 bases). Germline V gene sequence: CDR1 SNHLY, CDR2 FYNNEI. Trimming left V 3 bases short and J 2 bases short, with 11 bases between. CDR3 length: 14 amino acids.

The rearrangement links TRBV10-3 to TRBJ1-2, with D unclear. Germline values: CDR1 ENHRY, CDR2 SYGVKD. V was cut by 8 bases and J by 7 bases, with 14 bases left in between. This CDR3 region has 12 residues. The CDR3 loop is CAISEGSGGYTF. The CDR3 nucleotides read TGTGCCATCTCCGAGGGTTCAGGTGGCTACACCTTC.